These 13 T cell receptor beta chains originate from one sample sequenced in a study of blood T cell repertoires in COVID-19. Data came from immunoSEQ multiplex PCR; TCRdb stores just in-frame clones and leaves some out. Of over 150,000 clones listed, around 86% were seen once; the top ten hold approximately 2.5%. The sequenced material came from peripheral blood. The receptors come from a man aged 40-49 years with active or convalescent COVID-19.

The J gene is TRBJ2-5, the V gene TRBV5-4; D is uncertain. The CDR3 is 14 residues long. Trimming removed 0 bases at V and 0 bases at J, with 6 bases between. The germline CDR1 and CDR2 sequences are SGHNT and YYREEE (reference sequence). CDR3 DNA: TGTGCCAGCAGCTTGGCCCCGGACCAAGAGACCCAGTACTTC. It translates to CASSLAPDQETQYF.

The gene calls are TRBV7-9 and TRBJ2-3; 8 bases are a match to TRBD2. After removal of 1 base from V and 2 bases from J, the junction contained 5 bases not matched to a gene. The V gene's germline CDR1 is SEHNR and CDR2 FQNEAQ (reference sequence). The CDR3 is 16 amino acids. CDR3 nucleotide sequence: TGTGCCAGCAGCTTAGTAGTTAGCGGGGCCACAGATACGCAGTATTTT. It codes for CASSLVVSGATDTQYF.

This clone was seen a handful of times. In nucleotides, the CDR3 is TGTGCCTGGAGCGAGATCAAACTTCGTGCGACAGGGAAGCAGTACTTC. Residues: CAWSEIKLRATGKQYF. The V call is TRBV30, the J call TRBJ2-7, with 7 bases identical to TRBD1. CDR1 is GTSNPN, CDR2 SVGIG, per germline (reference sequence). The length of the CDR3 is 16 residues. V lost 3 bases to trimming and J lost 8 bases; unmatched junction nucleotides: 19.

The chain couples TRBV5-4 to TRBJ2-2, with 11 bases matching TRBD1. The trim removed 2 bases at V and 7 bases at J, leaving 4 bases unmatched. From germline, CDR1 is SGHNT and CDR2 YYREEE (reference sequence). This CDR3 is built from 15 residues. The CDR3 DNA follows: TGTGCCAGCAGCTTTGGACAGGGGGCCGGCGGGGAGCTGTTTTTT. Translating it yields CASSFGQGAGGELFF.

As DNA, the CDR3 is TGTGCCAGCAGTCTGGTCACAGGGGGCACTGAAGCTTTCTTT. Its protein is CASSLVTGGTEAFF. The chain carries TRBV28 and TRBJ1-1; 8 bases map to TRBD1. With 5 bases clipped from V and 4 bases from J, the junction kept 6 bases outside the gene matches. There are 14 residues in the CDR3. Germline CDR1 is MDHEN and CDR2 is SYDVKM.

The rearrangement uses TRBV5-8 and TRBJ2-5; TRBD1 matches at 9 bases. The ends lost 5 bases at V and 6 bases at J; junction bases unmatched: 17. The CDR3 totals 17 residues. Germline V gene data show CDR1 as SGHTS and CDR2 as YDEGEE. CDR3 protein: CASSVGTGRSLLKTQYF. CDR3 in DNA: TGTGCCAGCAGTGTCGGGACAGGGCGTTCTCTGCTGAAGACCCAGTACTTC.

The rearrangement links TRBV7-6 to TRBJ2-1; 10 bases map to TRBD2. The CDR3 consists of 15 residues. With V trimmed by 5 bases and J by 8 bases, 9 bases remained unmatched. Per germline, CDR1 SGHVS and CDR2 FNYEAQ. The CDR3 spells CASSETSGAGDEQFF. The CDR3 DNA sequence: TGTGCCAGCAGCGAAACTAGCGGGGCTGGGGATGAGCAGTTCTTC.

This chain joins TRBV15 and TRBJ1-1; D gene ambiguous. This CDR3 comprises 12 residues. Trimming shortened V by 1 base and J by 8 bases, and 8 bases separated the two germline ends. Germline V gives CDR1 LNHNV, CDR2 YYDKDF (reference sequence). CDR3 sequence (DNA): TGTGCCACCAGCAGAGCCGCGGGCGAAGCTTTCTTT. Its translation is CATSRAAGEAFF.

The chain employs TRBV5-1 and TRBJ2-1; 9 bases align to TRBD2. Trimming cost V 2 bases and J 0 bases; bases outside gene matches: 3. CDR1 SGHRS and CDR2 YFSETQ come from the germline V gene. There are 16 residues in the CDR3. CDR3 amino acids: CASSFSGGSSYNEQFF. The CDR3 region has the DNA TGCGCCAGCAGCTTCAGCGGGGGGAGCTCCTACAATGAGCAGTTCTTC.

The rearrangement uses TRBV7-3 and TRBJ2-2; 11 bases line up with TRBD2. Unmatched junction bases numbered 3, after V lost 5 bases and J lost 1 base. The CDR3 spans 16 residues. From germline, CDR1 is SGHTA and CDR2 FQGTGA. CDR3 DNA sequence: TGTGCCAGCAGCCCTGGACTAGCGGGGAACACCGGGGAGCTGTTTTTT. Residues: CASSPGLAGNTGELFF.

CDR3 nucleotide sequence: TGTGCCAGCAGCCACAGTGAGAGCACAGATACGCAGTATTTT. Amino acids: CASSHSESTDTQYF. The chain links TRBV9 to TRBJ2-3; D is unresolved. This CDR3 region has 14 residues. CDR1 SGDLS and CDR2 YYNGEE come from the germline V gene. Trimming took 4 bases from V and 0 from J, leaving 9 bases between them.

The chain recombines TRBV4-3 with TRBJ2-7; D possibly corresponds to TRBD1 (6 bases). Germline CDR1 reads LGHNA; CDR2 reads YSLEER. V lost 0 bases to trimming and J lost 2 bases, with 14 bases between them. This CDR3 has 16 residues. This CDR3 reads CASSQDTAGDAYEQYF. The CDR3 nucleotides are TGCGCCAGCAGCCAAGATACGGCAGGGGACGCCTACGAGCAGTACTTC.

The chain combines TRBV7-2 with TRBJ2-7; 10 bases line up with TRBD2. The CDR3 totals 15 residues. Germline V gives CDR1 SGHTA, CDR2 FQGNSA. V shed 1 base, J shed 2 bases, and the junction held 2 bases outside the gene matches. This CDR3 reads CASSLGSGGTYEQYF. The CDR3 DNA reads as TGTGCCAGCAGCTTAGGTAGCGGGGGGACCTACGAGCAGTACTTC. The variable domain in full, with the rest retrieved from reference TRBV7-2 and TRBJ2-7, is GAGVSQSPSNKVTEKGKDVELRCDPISGHTALYWYRQSLGQGLEFLIYFQGNSAPDKSGLPSDRFSAERTGGSVSTLTIQRTQQEDSAVYLCASSLGSGGTYEQYFGPGTRLTVT.